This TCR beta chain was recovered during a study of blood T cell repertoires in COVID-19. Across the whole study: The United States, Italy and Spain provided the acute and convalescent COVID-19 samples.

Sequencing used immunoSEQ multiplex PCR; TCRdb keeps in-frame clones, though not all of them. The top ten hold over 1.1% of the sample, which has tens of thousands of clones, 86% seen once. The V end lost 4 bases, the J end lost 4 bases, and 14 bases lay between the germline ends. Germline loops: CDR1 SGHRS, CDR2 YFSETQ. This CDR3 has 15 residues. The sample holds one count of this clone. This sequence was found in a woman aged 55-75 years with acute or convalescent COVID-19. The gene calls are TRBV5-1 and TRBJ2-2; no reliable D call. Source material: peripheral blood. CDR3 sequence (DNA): TGCGCCAGCAGCCCGCTGACAATGGGCACCGGGGAGCTGTTTTTT. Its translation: CASSPLTMGTGELFF.